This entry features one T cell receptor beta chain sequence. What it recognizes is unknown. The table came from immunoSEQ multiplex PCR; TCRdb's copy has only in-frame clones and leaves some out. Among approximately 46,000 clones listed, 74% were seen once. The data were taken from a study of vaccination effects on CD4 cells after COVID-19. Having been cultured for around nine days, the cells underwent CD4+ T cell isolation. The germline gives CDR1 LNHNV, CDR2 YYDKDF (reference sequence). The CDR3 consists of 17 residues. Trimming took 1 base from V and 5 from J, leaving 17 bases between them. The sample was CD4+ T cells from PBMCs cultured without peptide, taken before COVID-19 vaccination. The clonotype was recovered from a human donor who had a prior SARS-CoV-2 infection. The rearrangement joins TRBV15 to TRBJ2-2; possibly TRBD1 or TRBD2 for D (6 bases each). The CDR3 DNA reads TGTGCCACCAGCAGAGGCCCCGCCAGGGGAGGAACCGGGGAGCTGTTTTTT. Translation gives CATSRGPARGGTGELFF.